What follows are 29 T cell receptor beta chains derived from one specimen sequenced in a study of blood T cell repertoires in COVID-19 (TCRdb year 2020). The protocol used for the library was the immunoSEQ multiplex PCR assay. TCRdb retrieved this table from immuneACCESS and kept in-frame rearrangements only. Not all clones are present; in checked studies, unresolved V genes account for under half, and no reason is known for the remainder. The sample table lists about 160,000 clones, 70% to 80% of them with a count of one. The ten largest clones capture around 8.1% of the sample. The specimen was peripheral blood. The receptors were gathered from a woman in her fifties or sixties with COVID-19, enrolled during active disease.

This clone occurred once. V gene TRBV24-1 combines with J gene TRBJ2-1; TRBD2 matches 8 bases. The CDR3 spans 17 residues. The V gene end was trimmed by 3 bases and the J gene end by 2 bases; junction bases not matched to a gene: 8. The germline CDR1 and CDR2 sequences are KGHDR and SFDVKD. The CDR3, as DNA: TGTGCCACCAGTGATAGCGGGAGTAGGGGCACCTACAATGAGCAGTTCTTC. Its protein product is CATSDSGSRGTYNEQFF.

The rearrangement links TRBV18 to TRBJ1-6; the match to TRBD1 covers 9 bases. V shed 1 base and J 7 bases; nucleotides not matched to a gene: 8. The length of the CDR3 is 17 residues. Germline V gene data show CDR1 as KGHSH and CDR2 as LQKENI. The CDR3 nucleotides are TGTGCCAGCTCACCACAGGGACAGGGCTTTTCCAATTCACCCCTCCACTTT. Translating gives CASSPQGQGFSNSPLHF.

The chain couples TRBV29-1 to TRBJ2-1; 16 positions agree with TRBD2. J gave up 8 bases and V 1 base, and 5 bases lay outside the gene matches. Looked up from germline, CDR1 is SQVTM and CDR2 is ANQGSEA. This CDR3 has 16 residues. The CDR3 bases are TGCAGCGTTGAAGGCGGGACTAGCGGGGGGGCAGATGAGCAGTTCTTC. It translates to CSVEGGTSGGADEQFF.

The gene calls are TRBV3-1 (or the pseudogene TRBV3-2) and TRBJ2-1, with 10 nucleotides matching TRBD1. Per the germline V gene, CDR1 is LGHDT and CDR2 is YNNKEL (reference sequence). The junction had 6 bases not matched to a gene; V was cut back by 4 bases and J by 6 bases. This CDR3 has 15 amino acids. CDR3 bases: TGTGCCAGCAGCCGAGGACAGGGGGGTTTCAATGAGCAGTTCTTC. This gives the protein CASSRGQGGFNEQFF.

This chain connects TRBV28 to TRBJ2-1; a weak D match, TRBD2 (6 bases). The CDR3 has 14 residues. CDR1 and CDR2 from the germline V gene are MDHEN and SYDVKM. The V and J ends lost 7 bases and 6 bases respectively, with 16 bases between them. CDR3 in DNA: TGTGCCAGCAAACCTACGACTAGTGTCAATGAGCAGTTCTTC. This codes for CASKPTTSVNEQFF.

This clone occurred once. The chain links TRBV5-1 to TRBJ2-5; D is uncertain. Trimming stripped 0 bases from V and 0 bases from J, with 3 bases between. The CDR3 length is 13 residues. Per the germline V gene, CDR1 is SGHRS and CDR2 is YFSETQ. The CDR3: CASSLANQETQYF. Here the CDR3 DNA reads TGCGCCAGCAGCTTGGCTAACCAAGAGACCCAGTACTTC.

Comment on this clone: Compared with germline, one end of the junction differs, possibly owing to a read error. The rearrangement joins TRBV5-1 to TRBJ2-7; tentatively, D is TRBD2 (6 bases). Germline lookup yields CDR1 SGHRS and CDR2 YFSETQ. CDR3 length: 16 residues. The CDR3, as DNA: TGCGCCCGCAGGAACCGGGGGTGGGGGTCCGCCTACGAGCAGTACTTC. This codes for CARRNRGWGSAYEQYF. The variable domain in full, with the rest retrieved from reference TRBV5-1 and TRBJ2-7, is KAGVTQTPRYLIKTRGQQVTLSCSPISGHRSVSWYQQTPGQGLQFLFEYFSETQRNKGNFPGRFSGRQFSNSRSEMNVSTLELGDSALYLCARRNRGWGSAYEQYFGPGTRLTVT.

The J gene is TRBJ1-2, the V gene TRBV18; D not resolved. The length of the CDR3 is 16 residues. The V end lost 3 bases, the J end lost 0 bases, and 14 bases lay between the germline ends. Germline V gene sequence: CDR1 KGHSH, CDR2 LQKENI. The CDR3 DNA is TGTGCCAGCTCACCCTCACGCCAGGCTTCTAACTATGGCTACACCTTC. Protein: CASSPSRQASNYGYTF.

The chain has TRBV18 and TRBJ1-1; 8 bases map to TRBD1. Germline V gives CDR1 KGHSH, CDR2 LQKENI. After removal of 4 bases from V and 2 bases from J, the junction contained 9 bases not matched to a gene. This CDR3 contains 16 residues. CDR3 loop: CASSLRQGSSNTEAFF. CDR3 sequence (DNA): TGTGCCAGCTCACTTCGACAGGGGAGCTCCAACACTGAAGCTTTCTTT.

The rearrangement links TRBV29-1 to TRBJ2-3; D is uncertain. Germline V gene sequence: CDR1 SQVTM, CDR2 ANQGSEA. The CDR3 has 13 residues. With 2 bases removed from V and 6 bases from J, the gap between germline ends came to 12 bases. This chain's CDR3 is CSVELLVWDTQYF. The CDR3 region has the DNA TGCAGCGTTGAATTGCTAGTATGGGATACGCAGTATTTT.

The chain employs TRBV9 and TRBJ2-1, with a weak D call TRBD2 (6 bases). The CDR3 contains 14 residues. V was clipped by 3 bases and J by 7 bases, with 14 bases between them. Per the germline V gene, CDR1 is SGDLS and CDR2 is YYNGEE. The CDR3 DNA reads TGTGCCAGCAGCGCCAAAGGGGAGGCAAATGAGCAGTTCTTC. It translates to CASSAKGEANEQFF.

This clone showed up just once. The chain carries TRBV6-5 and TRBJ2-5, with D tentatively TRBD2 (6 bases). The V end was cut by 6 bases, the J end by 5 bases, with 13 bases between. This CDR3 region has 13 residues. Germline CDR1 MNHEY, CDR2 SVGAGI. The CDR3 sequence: CASSPTSSETQYF. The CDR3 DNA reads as TGTGCCAGCAGCCCCACTAGCTCGGAGACCCAGTACTTC.

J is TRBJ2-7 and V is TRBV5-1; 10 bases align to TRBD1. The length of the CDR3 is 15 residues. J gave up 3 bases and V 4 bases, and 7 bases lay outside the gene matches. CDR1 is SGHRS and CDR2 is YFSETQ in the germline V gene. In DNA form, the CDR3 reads TGCGCCAGCAGCAAGGGACAGGGGATCGGCTACGAGCAGTACGTC. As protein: CASSKGQGIGYEQYV.

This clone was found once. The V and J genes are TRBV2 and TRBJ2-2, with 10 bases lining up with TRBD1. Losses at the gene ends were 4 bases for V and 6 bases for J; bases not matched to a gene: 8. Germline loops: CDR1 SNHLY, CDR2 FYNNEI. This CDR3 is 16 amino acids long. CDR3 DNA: TGTGCCAGCAGTGGCGTCGGGACAGGGGTATCCGGGGAGCTGTTTTTT. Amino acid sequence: CASSGVGTGVSGELFF.

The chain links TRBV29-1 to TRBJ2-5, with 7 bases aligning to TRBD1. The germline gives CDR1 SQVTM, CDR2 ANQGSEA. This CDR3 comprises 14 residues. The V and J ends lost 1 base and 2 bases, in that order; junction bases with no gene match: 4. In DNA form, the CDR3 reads TGCAGCGTTGAAGTTAGGACAGGTCAAGAGACCCAGTACTTC. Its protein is CSVEVRTGQETQYF.

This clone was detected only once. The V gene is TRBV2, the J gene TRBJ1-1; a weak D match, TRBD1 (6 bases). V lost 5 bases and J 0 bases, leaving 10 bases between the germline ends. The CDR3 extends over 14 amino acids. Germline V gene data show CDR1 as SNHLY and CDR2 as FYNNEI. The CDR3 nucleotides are TGTGCCAGCAGTTACAGGGTCCTGAACACTGAAGCTTTCTTT. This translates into CASSYRVLNTEAFF. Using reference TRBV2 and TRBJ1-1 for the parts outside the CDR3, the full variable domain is EPEVTQTPSHQVTQMGQEVILRCVPISNHLYFYWYRQILGQKVEFLVSFYNNEISEKSEIFDDQFSVERPDGSNFTLKIRSTKLEDSAMYFCASSYRVLNTEAFFGQGTRLTVV.

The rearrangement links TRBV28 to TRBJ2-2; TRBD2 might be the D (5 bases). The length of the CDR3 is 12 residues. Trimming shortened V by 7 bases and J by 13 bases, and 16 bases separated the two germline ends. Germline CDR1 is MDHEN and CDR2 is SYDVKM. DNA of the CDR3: TGTGCCAGCACACCCGGAGGTAGATGGCTGTTTTTT. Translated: CASTPGGRWLFF.

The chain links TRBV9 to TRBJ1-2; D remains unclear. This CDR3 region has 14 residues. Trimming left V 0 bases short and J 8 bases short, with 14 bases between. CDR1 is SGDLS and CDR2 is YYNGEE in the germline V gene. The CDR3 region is CASSVDPGREGYTF. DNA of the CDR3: TGTGCCAGCAGCGTAGACCCAGGCCGGGAGGGCTACACCTTC.

This CDR3 reads CASSIGSGTSEFEQFF. CDR3 bases: TGTGCCAGTAGTATTGGGTCCGGGACTTCTGAATTTGAGCAGTTCTTC. V gene TRBV19 combines with J gene TRBJ2-1; D might be TRBD2 (6 bases). CDR1 is LNHDA, CDR2 SQIVND, per germline (reference sequence). The CDR3 sequence is 16 residues long. V lost 3 bases to trimming and J lost 9 bases, with 21 bases between them.

In nucleotides, the CDR3 is TGTGCCAGCAGCTTAGTAGGGCTAGCGGGGCAGAATGAGCAGTTCTTC. This gives the protein CASSLVGLAGQNEQFF. The rearrangement joins TRBV7-8 to TRBJ2-1; 9 bases match TRBD2. V lost 1 base, J lost 7 bases, and 8 bases stayed unmatched. This CDR3 has 16 residues. The germline CDR1 and CDR2 sequences are SGHVS and FQNEAQ.

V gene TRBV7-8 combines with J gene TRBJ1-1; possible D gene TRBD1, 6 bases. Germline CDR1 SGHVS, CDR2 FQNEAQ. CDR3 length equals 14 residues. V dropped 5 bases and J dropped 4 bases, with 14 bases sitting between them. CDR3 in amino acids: CASSQGGGSTEAFF. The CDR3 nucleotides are TGTGCCAGCAGCCAAGGGGGAGGGAGCACTGAAGCTTTCTTT.

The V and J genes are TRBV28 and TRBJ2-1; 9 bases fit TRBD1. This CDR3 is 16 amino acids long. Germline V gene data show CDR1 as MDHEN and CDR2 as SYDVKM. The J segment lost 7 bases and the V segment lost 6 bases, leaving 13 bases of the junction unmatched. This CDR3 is CASRGGLTGGWNEQFF. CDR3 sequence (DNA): TGTGCCAGCAGAGGTGGTCTGACAGGGGGTTGGAATGAGCAGTTCTTC.

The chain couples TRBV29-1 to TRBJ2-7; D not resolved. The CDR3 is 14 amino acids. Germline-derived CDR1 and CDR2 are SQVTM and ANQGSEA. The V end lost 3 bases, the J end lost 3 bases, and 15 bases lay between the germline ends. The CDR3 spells CSVETSETVYEQYF. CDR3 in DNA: TGCAGCGTTGAGACATCCGAGACCGTCTACGAGCAGTACTTC.

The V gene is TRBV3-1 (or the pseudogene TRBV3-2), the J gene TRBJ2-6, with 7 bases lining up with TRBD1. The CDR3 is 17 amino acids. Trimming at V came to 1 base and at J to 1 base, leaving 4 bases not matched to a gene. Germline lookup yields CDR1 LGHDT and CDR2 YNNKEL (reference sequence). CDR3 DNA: TGTGCCAGCAGCCAAGGGACAGGCTCATCTGGGGCCAACGTCCTGACTTTC. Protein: CASSQGTGSSGANVLTF.

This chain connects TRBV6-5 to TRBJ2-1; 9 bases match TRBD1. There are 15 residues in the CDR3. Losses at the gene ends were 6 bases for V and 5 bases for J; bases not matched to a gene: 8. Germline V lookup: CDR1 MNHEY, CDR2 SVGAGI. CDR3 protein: CASSEVGQGDNEQFF. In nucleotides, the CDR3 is TGTGCCAGCAGCGAGGTGGGACAGGGAGACAATGAGCAGTTCTTC.

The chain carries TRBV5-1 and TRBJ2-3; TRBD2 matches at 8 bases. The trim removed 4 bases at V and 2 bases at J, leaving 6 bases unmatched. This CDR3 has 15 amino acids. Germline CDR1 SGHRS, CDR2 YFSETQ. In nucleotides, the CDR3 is TGCGCCAGCAGCGAAGCGGGAGTCAACACAGATACGCAGTATTTT. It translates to CASSEAGVNTDTQYF.

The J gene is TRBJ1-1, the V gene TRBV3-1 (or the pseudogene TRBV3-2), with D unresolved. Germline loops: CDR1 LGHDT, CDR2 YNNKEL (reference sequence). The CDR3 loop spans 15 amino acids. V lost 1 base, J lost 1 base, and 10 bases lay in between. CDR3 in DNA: TGTGCCAGCAGCCAAGTCGGGGTAGGGAACACTGAAGCTTTCTTT. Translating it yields CASSQVGVGNTEAFF.

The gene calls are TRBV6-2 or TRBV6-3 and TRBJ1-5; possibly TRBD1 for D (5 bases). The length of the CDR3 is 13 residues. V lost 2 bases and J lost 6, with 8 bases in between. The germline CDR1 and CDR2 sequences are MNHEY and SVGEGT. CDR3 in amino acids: CASSYGGGQPQHF. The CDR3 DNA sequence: TGTGCCAGCAGTTACGGGGGGGGTCAGCCCCAGCATTTT.

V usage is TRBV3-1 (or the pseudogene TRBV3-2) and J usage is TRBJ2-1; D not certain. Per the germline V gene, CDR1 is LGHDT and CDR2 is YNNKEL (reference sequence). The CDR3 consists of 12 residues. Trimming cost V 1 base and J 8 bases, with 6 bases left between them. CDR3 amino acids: CASSQVNYEQFF. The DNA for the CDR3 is TGTGCCAGCAGCCAAGTTAACTATGAGCAGTTCTTC.